This is a list of T cell receptor beta chains from one sample in a study of blood T cells in healthy people across ages. TCRdb ran MiXCR on the 5' RACE reads and lists one entry per CDR3 protein. The data hold roughly 1.5 million distinct CDR3 sequences, with 35% to 45% observed a single time. Sequencing was performed on blood. The source of these receptors is a woman aged 18-29 years in good health. CDR3s include the opening cysteine and the closing phenylalanine or tryptophan. The D gene is left open where the match is weak. Clone size, where shown, is once, few, many, or a class for clones that have expanded.

v_call,d_call,clone_size,j_call,cdr3_nt,cdr3_aa
TRBV7-9,.,.,TRBJ1-1,TGTGCCAGCAGCTTCGAAGGCCCTCAGGACGCTTTCTTT,CASSFEGPQDAFF
TRBV27,TRBD1,.,TRBJ2-2,TGTGCCAGCAGTTTACCCGACCACAGGGGGCCGACCGGGGAGCTGTTTTTT,CASSLPDHRGPTGELFF
TRBV7-3,TRBD1,.,TRBJ2-2,TGTGCCAGCAGCTTAAGGACAGGGGCCTTTAGCGGGGAGCTGTTTTTT,CASSLRTGAFSGELFF
TRBV6-1,.,.,TRBJ2-7,TGTGCCACTACCCCGGGGATATCCTACAATGAGCAGTACTTC,CATTPGISYNEQYF
TRBV4-3,TRBD2,.,TRBJ2-1,TGCGCCAGCAGCCAGGGACTAGCGGGAAGCCCGGGGGAGCAGTTCTTC,CASSQGLAGSPGEQFF
TRBV5-4,.,.,TRBJ1-2,TGTGCCAGCAGCGTCCAGACGAGGCTCGGCTACACCTTC,CASSVQTRLGYTF
TRBV4-3,TRBD1,few,TRBJ1-4,TGCGCCAGCAGCCAAGCCCAGGGGGCGCTTGATGAAAAACTGTTTTTT,CASSQAQGALDEKLFF
TRBV3-1,.,few,TRBJ2-5,TGTGCCAGCAGCCAGGTGGCTGAGCAGTACTTC,CASSQVAEQYF
TRBV20-1,TRBD1,few,TRBJ1-5,TGCAGTGCACAGGGGCGCGACAATCAGCCCCAGCATTTT,CSAQGRDNQPQHF
TRBV2,.,.,TRBJ2-3,TGTGCCAGCAGTGGGGGCCTGGTTTCAGATACGCAGTATTTT,CASSGGLVSDTQYF
TRBV18,.,.,TRBJ1-5,TGTGCCAGCGCACCTGACAGTAATCAGCCCCAGCATTTT,CASAPDSNQPQHF
TRBV4-1,.,few,TRBJ2-7,TGCGCCAGCAGCCAAGGCAGGACTTCGGGCTACGAGCAGTACTTC,CASSQGRTSGYEQYF
TRBV20-1,.,.,TRBJ1-5,TGCAGTGCCCTCCCCCTGCTTAGCAATCAGCCCCAGCATTTT,CSALPLLSNQPQHF
TRBV9,.,.,TRBJ2-1,TGTGCCAGCAGCATCGGACCCCTCTCTACGGTTGAGCAGTTCTTC,CASSIGPLSTVEQFF
TRBV7-2,.,.,TRBJ1-1,TGTGCCAGCAGCTTAGGTCCAGGGAAGGACACTGAAGCTTTCTTT,CASSLGPGKDTEAFF
TRBV20-1,.,.,TRBJ2-1,TGCAGTGCCCCCCTTAGTTTGGGAGCCAATGAGCAGTTCTTC,CSAPLSLGANEQFF
TRBV15,TRBD2,once,TRBJ2-3,TGCGCCACCAGCAGAGTCCTGGGAGGGCCCAGCACAGATACGCAGTATTTT,CATSRVLGGPSTDTQYF
TRBV7-9,.,.,TRBJ2-7,TGTGCCAGCAGTGGGGATTTTGGGGGGCTCTTCTACGAGCAGTACTTC,CASSGDFGGLFYEQYF
TRBV3-1,TRBD2,.,TRBJ2-4,TGTGCCAGCAGCCAAGAACCGGGACTAAGTTCGGGGAAACTTAACAATGAGCAGTACTTC,CASSQEPGLSSGKLNNEQYF
TRBV20-1,TRBD2,.,TRBJ2-1,TGCAGTGCTAGGGATTGGACTAGCGCAAAACAGTTCTTC,CSARDWTSAKQFF
TRBV12-3/TRBV12-4,TRBD1,.,TRBJ1-2,TGTGCCAGCAGTTTAGTTGGACAGGGGGTTCTTCGAGGCTACACCTTC,CASSLVGQGVLRGYTF
TRBV24-1,TRBD1,.,TRBJ2-7,TGTGCCACCAGTGATACCGGGACAGGGGAGCAACAGTACTTC,CATSDTGTGEQQYF
TRBV20-1,TRBD1,.,TRBJ1-2,TGCAGTGCTCGCCCCGGACAGGGCCCTAACCACACCTTC,CSARPGQGPNHTF
TRBV10-3,.,few,TRBJ2-5,TGTGCCATCAGCCGTTTGATGTGGGAGACCCAGTACTTC,CAISRLMWETQYF
TRBV7-9,.,.,TRBJ1-2,TGTGCCAGCAGCCCCCAGACAGGAAGCTATGGCTACACCTTC,CASSPQTGSYGYTF
TRBV3-1,.,.,TRBJ1-4,TGTGCCAGCAGCCAGAGGACTCCGGGATCGAATGAAAAACTGTTTTTT,CASSQRTPGSNEKLFF
TRBV6-5,TRBD2,few,TRBJ2-1,TGTGCCAGCAGTTACCGCGGACTAGCGGGCCTATCCTACAATGAGCAGTTCTTC,CASSYRGLAGLSYNEQFF
TRBV6-6,TRBD2,few,TRBJ2-7,TGTGCCAGCACTCTAGCTGGCGGGAGGGCCGACGAGCAGTACTTC,CASTLAGGRADEQYF
TRBV18,.,.,TRBJ2-5,TGTGCCAGCTCACCAGTAGGCAGGGATACCAATGAGCAGTACTTC,CASSPVGRDTNEQYF
TRBV15,.,few,TRBJ1-2,TGTGCCACCAAAGTTGGTCGGCACCCAACTAACTATGGCTACACCTTC,CATKVGRHPTNYGYTF
TRBV27,TRBD1,.,TRBJ2-7,TGTGCCAGCACCATGGCCGGACAGGTCGGCGAGCAGTACTTC,CASTMAGQVGEQYF
TRBV20-1,.,.,TRBJ1-2,TGCAGCCCTGGGGCACCCTATGGCTACACCTTC,CSPGAPYGYTF
TRBV20-1,TRBD2,few,TRBJ2-1,TGCAGTGAATACACTAGCGGGAGTGAAAATGAGCAGTTCTTC,CSEYTSGSENEQFF
TRBV9,.,few,TRBJ1-2,TGTGCCAGCAGCTCCCCGCCTCAAGATGGCTACACCTTC,CASSSPPQDGYTF
TRBV7-2,.,.,TRBJ1-1,TGTGCCAGCAGCGCCTGGGACCAAGCTTTCTTT,CASSAWDQAFF
TRBV2,TRBD2,once,TRBJ2-2,TGTGCCAGCAGTGCCGGGAGGGCCGGGGAGTTGTTTTTT,CASSAGRAGELFF
TRBV7-2,.,few,TRBJ1-5,TGTGCCAGCAGCTTAAATAGGGTCAGCTTAAGGCGGCATTTT,CASSLNRVSLRRHF
TRBV9,.,few,TRBJ2-1,TGTGCCAGCAGCGCGACCCGATTCGGGGAGCAGTTCTTC,CASSATRFGEQFF